The 25 T cell receptor beta chains below were found in one sample sequenced in a study of T cell clonotyping in hematopoietic cell transplantation (dated by TCRdb to 2020 to 2023). To prepare the library, the immunoSEQ multiplex PCR assay was applied. TCRdb mirrors the immuneACCESS table, restricted to in-frame sequences. Some clones are absent from its copies; in checked studies, under half trace to an unresolved V gene, and the reason for the others is unknown. Present in this sample are roughly 20,000 clones, 90% of which were seen just once. 3.7% of the sample goes to the ten largest clones. In light of the paper, this sample's time point label describes: recipient sample about 28 days before transplant, after cytoreduction. Material: peripheral blood mononuclear cells, obtained before stem cell transplant. Every receptor here comes from a man aged 18 to 30 with biphenotypic leukemia. Some clones in this sample may be carry-over from other donors' samples.

This CDR3 reads CASSPDKTISPQHF. CDR3 coding DNA: TGTGCCAGTAGCCCGGACAAGACCATCAGCCCCCAGCATTTT. The V and J genes are TRBV19 and TRBJ1-5; a possible D gene is TRBD1 (5 bases). The CDR3 consists of 14 residues. V was clipped by 6 bases and J by 10 bases, with 19 bases between them. The germline V gene encodes CDR1 LNHDA and CDR2 SQIVND (reference sequence).

The count of this clone is one. J is TRBJ1-2 and V is TRBV25-1; D remains ambiguous. CDR3 length: 12 residues. Between the trimmed V and J ends, which lost 4 bases and 5 bases, there was a span of 8 bases. Germline CDR1 MGHDK, CDR2 SYGVNS. The CDR3 sequence: CASSASRYGYTF. DNA for the CDR3: TGTGCCAGCAGTGCTTCAAGGTATGGCTACACCTTC.

This clone was seen a single time. V is TRBV30 and J is TRBJ1-4; TRBD1 aligns across 7 bases. The CDR3 is 14 residues long. The V and J ends lost 3 bases and 8 bases, in that order; junction bases with no gene match: 9. The V gene's germline CDR1 is GTSNPN and CDR2 SVGIG (reference sequence). CDR3 nucleotide sequence: TGTGCCTGGAGCGTCGACAGGGTGGACGAAAAACTGTTTTTT. This encodes CAWSVDRVDEKLFF.

V usage is TRBV7-2 and J usage is TRBJ1-2, with 7 positions matching TRBD1. Germline values: CDR1 SGHTA, CDR2 FQGNSA. The CDR3 spans 16 residues. Trimming cost V 5 bases and J 1 base; bases outside gene matches: 10. The CDR3 bases are TGTGCCAGCAGCCCTTTTCAGGGGGTCCTTAACTATGGCTACACCTTC. Translation gives CASSPFQGVLNYGYTF.

In its sample, this clone was seen once. An end of the junction differs from the germline gene, which may be a read error. This sequence joins TRBV11-2 and TRBJ2-7; D might be TRBD2 (5 bases). CDR3 length equals 13 residues. Germline loops: CDR1 SGHAT, CDR2 FQNNGV. The CDR3 spells CASSLDRGYEQYF. Here the CDR3 DNA reads TGTGCCAGCAGCCTAGATCGGGGCTACGAGCAGTACTTC.

The chain couples TRBV5-1 to TRBJ1-6, with D uncertain. The CDR3 has 15 residues. CDR1 and CDR2 from the germline V gene are SGHRS and YFSETQ. Trimming left V 3 bases short and J 8 bases short, with 15 bases between. The CDR3: CASSSSGNGDSPLHF. CDR3 sequence (DNA): TGCGCCAGCAGCTCGTCGGGGAACGGGGATTCACCCCTCCACTTT.

V gene TRBV2 combines with J gene TRBJ2-6; 7 nucleotides agree with TRBD1. CDR3 length: 16 amino acids. Germline V gene data show CDR1 as SNHLY and CDR2 as FYNNEI. Trimming removed 9 bases from V and 2 bases from J; junction bases left unmatched: 10. The CDR3 region has the DNA TGTGCCAGTGACGAACAGGGGCTGACTGGGGCCAACGTCCTGACTTTC. Amino acids: CASDEQGLTGANVLTF.

The genes are TRBV6-4 and TRBJ2-1, with 10 bases aligning to TRBD2. The CDR3 is 15 amino acids. V was pared by 4 bases and J by 0 bases, with 0 bases of the junction left unmatched. The germline V gene has CDR1 MRHNA and CDR2 SNTAGT. The CDR3 region is CASSVAGGSYNEQFF. In DNA, the CDR3 is TGTGCCAGCAGTGTAGCGGGGGGCTCCTACAATGAGCAGTTCTTC.

The genes are TRBV5-4 and TRBJ2-5; TRBD2 matches 8 bases. Germline CDR1 and CDR2: SGHNT and YYREEE (reference sequence). Unmatched junction bases numbered 7, after V lost 4 bases and J lost 5 bases. The CDR3 totals 14 residues. In nucleotides, the CDR3 is TGTGCCAGCAGCCCGGTAGCGGGGCAGGAGACCCAGTACTTC. This translates into CASSPVAGQETQYF.

V gene TRBV5-6 combines with J gene TRBJ2-7; D remains unclear. The CDR3 totals 13 residues. CDR1 and CDR2 (germline): SGHDT, YYEEEE. V lost 2 bases to trimming and J lost 1 base, with 7 bases between them. This CDR3 is CASSFGDSYEQYF. CDR3 nucleotides: TGTGCCAGCAGCTTTGGGGATTCCTACGAGCAGTACTTC. The whole variable domain, filled in from reference TRBV5-6 and TRBJ2-7, reads DAGVTQSPTHLIKTRGQQVTLRCSPKSGHDTVSWYQQALGQGPQFIFQYYEEEERQRGNFPDRFSGHQFPNYSSELNVNALLLGDSALYLCASSFGDSYEQYFGPGTRLTVT.

CDR3: CASSSPFRQQYF. CDR3 coding DNA: TGTGCCAGCAGTTCACCCTTCCGGCAGCAGTACTTC. The rearrangement uses TRBV27 and TRBJ2-7, with no clear D. This CDR3 region has 12 residues. V was clipped by 4 bases and J by 8 bases, with 12 bases between them. The V gene's germline CDR1 is MNHEY and CDR2 SMNVEV (reference sequence).

This clone was seen only a few times. The chain has TRBV6-1 and TRBJ2-7, with 7 bases matching TRBD2. The CDR3 is 14 amino acids. The germline V gene has CDR1 MNHNS and CDR2 SASEGT. The J segment lost 1 base and the V segment lost 7 bases, leaving 7 bases of the junction unmatched. CDR3 loop: CASTWAGESYEQYF. CDR3 nucleotide sequence: TGTGCCAGCACCTGGGCGGGGGAGTCCTACGAGCAGTACTTC.

The V gene is TRBV4-1, the J gene TRBJ2-7; D is unclear. The CDR3 spans 13 residues. V was cut by 2 bases and J by 3 bases, with 8 bases left in between. Germline values: CDR1 MGHRA, CDR2 YSYEKL. The CDR3 DNA reads as TGCGCCAGCAGCCAATCCCCGTACTACGAGCAGTACTTC. Protein sequence: CASSQSPYYEQYF.

The CDR3 loop reads CASSLLLGAGELFF. Here the CDR3 DNA reads TGTGCCAGCAGCTTATTACTGGGGGCCGGGGAGCTGTTTTTT. The V call is TRBV7-3, the J call TRBJ2-2; D is tentatively TRBD1 or TRBD2 (5 bases each). Trimming cost V 2 bases and J 6 bases, with 10 bases left between them. The CDR3 is 14 amino acids. CDR1 SGHTA and CDR2 FQGTGA come from the germline V gene. The complete variable domain, with remaining parts taken from reference TRBV7-3 and TRBJ2-2, reads GAGVSQTPSNKVTEKGKYVELRCDPISGHTALYWYRQSLGQGPEFLIYFQGTGAADDSGLPNDRFFAVRPEGSVSTLKIQRTERGDSAVYLCASSLLLGAGELFFGEGSRLTVL.

The rearrangement uses TRBV27 and TRBJ2-1; the match to TRBD2 covers 14 bases. Germline trimming cut 5 bases from V and 6 bases from J; bases unmatched to any gene: 3. This CDR3 is 15 amino acids long. Germline CDR1 reads MNHEY; CDR2 reads SMNVEV (reference sequence). The CDR3 bases are TGTGCCAGCAGTGTCGGGACTAGCGGGAGCAATGAGCAGTTCTTC. Translated, it gives CASSVGTSGSNEQFF.

The chain is built from TRBV10-3 and TRBJ1-1; D gene ambiguous. The germline gives CDR1 ENHRY, CDR2 SYGVKD. V dropped 0 bases and J dropped 11 bases, with 10 bases sitting between them. The CDR3 totals 12 residues. The CDR3 reads CAISESRDAAFF. Here the CDR3 DNA reads TGTGCCATCAGTGAGTCTAGGGATGCGGCTTTCTTT.

This chain uses TRBV7-2 with TRBJ1-5, with 7 bases aligning to TRBD1. With 6 bases clipped from V and 5 bases from J, the junction kept 7 bases outside the gene matches. The CDR3 is 14 amino acids. Germline CDR1 reads SGHTA; CDR2 reads FQGNSA. CDR3 sequence reads: CASSLRTGHQPQHF. The CDR3 DNA reads TGTGCCAGCAGTCTCCGGACAGGCCATCAGCCCCAGCATTTT.

This sequence joins TRBV7-2 and TRBJ2-5; D is unclear. CDR1 is SGHTA and CDR2 is FQGNSA in the germline V gene. The CDR3 totals 12 residues. Trimming left V 1 base short and J 4 bases short, with 4 bases between. For the CDR3, the DNA is TGTGCCAGCAGCTTAGTTGCAGAGACCCAGTACTTC. This encodes CASSLVAETQYF.

The rearrangement links TRBV2 to TRBJ2-5; no firm D call. With 2 bases removed from V and 5 bases from J, the gap between germline ends came to 15 bases. CDR1 and CDR2 (germline): SNHLY, FYNNEI. The CDR3 length is 15 residues. The CDR3 DNA is TGTGCCAGCAGTGAACTGGAACGGATTGGGGAGACCCAGTACTTC. This codes for CASSELERIGETQYF.

V is TRBV14 and J is TRBJ2-7; weak D call: TRBD2 (5 bases). The CDR3 is 12 residues long. Trimming cost V 3 bases and J 12 bases, with 15 bases left between them. CDR1 and CDR2 from the germline V gene are SGHDN and FVKESK. The CDR3 spells CASSQGSGNGYF. The DNA of the CDR3 is TGTGCCAGCAGCCAGGGTTCCGGGAACGGGTACTTC.

V usage is TRBV6-5 and J usage is TRBJ2-1; no reliable D call. V lost 2 bases and J lost 7, with 18 bases in between. Germline lookup yields CDR1 MNHEY and CDR2 SVGAGI. This CDR3 spans 16 amino acids. CDR3 amino acids: CASSYRETRTKNEQFF. In DNA, the CDR3 is TGTGCCAGCAGTTACAGGGAAACCCGGACGAAGAATGAGCAGTTCTTC.

The rearrangement uses TRBV5-4 and TRBJ2-7, with D unclear. The CDR3 runs 12 residues. The germline V gene encodes CDR1 SGHNT and CDR2 YYREEE (reference sequence). With 1 base removed from V and 7 bases from J, the gap between germline ends came to 9 bases. The CDR3 DNA sequence: TGTGCCAGCAGCTTGATCGGTTTTGAGCAGTACTTC. It is translated as CASSLIGFEQYF. The variable domain in full, with the rest retrieved from reference TRBV5-4 and TRBJ2-7, is ETGVTQSPTHLIKTRGQQVTLRCSSQSGHNTVSWYQQALGQGPQFIFQYYREEENGRGNFPPRFSGLQFPNYSSELNVNALELDDSALYLCASSLIGFEQYFGPGTRLTVT.

The chain carries TRBV6-5 and TRBJ2-3, with D perhaps TRBD1 (5 bases). V was shortened by 0 bases and J by 2 bases, with 12 bases between the two germline ends. Germline V gene data show CDR1 as MNHEY and CDR2 as SVGAGI. The CDR3 loop spans 16 amino acids. This chain's CDR3 is CASSYSRQGFTDTQYF. CDR3 coding DNA: TGTGCCAGCAGTTACTCGAGGCAGGGTTTCACAGATACGCAGTATTTT.

This chain links TRBV15 with TRBJ2-7; D gene uncertain. This CDR3 spans 14 amino acids. V lost 0 bases and J 3 bases, leaving 9 bases between the germline ends. The V gene's germline CDR1 is LNHNV and CDR2 YYDKDF (reference sequence). As DNA, the CDR3 is TGTGCCACCAGCAGAGAAGGCCCGGGCTACGAGCAGTACTTC. It codes for CATSREGPGYEQYF.

The chain has TRBV6-5 and TRBJ2-3, with 8 nucleotides matching TRBD1. CDR1 and CDR2 from the germline V gene are MNHEY and SVGAGI. There are 14 residues in the CDR3. J lost 1 base, V lost 4 bases, and 1 base had no gene match. In nucleotides, the CDR3 is TGTGCCAGCAGTTCGGACAGGGGCACAGATACGCAGTATTTT. It translates to CASSSDRGTDTQYF.